This TCR beta chain was recorded in a study of OX40 agonist ivuxolimab in advanced cancers. Background on the whole study: Ivuxolimab, which targeted the costimulatory receptor OX40 (CD134), was an agonistic, fully human IgG2 monoclonal antibody. Intravenous ivuxolimab was administered to patients every 2 weeks at six dose levels: 0.01, 0.1, 0.3, 1.5, 3 and 10 mg/kg. Of the approximately 54 dose-escalation patients, hepatocellular carcinoma was present in approximately 20, melanoma in around 15, renal cell carcinoma in 9 and head and neck cancer in 9. In the dose-escalation cohort, roughly 80% of patients were male, and the mean age was approximately 55 years, with a range of 23 to 79. Patients were allowed to have had prior anti-PD-1, anti-PD-L1 or anti-CTLA-4 therapy, and approximately 43% of the dose-escalation patients had previously received checkpoint inhibitors. Partial responses occurred in three dose-escalation patients, of whom one had hepatocellular carcinoma and two had cutaneous melanoma. The purpose of peripheral TCRbeta sequencing was to test whether ivuxolimab changed TCR sequence diversity and led to clonal T-cell expansion. The paper covers the monotherapy dose-escalation part of the phase I ivuxolimab trial, which included N of about 50 patients. Results and caveats for the whole study, not just this receptor: In the 0.1-3.0 mg/kg groups, partial responders had among the lowest normalized peripheral clonal expansion, particularly in CD8+ T cells. Which antigens the clonally expanded peripheral T cells were specific for was not determined. Low levels of normalized T-cell clonal expansion were also seen in some patients who did not respond. After ivuxolimab, more expanded clones were found on average in CD8+ T cells than in CD4+ T cells. At doses from 0.1 to 3.0 mg/kg, clonal expansion was seen in both CD4+ and CD8+ blood T cells between baseline and week 6.

This clone was picked up a small number of times. Its antigen remains unidentified. Qualities for individual bases were not recorded, and no much larger clone is one base off. Additional DNA sequences in this sample encode the identical CDR3. CDR1 KGHSH and CDR2 LQKENI are derived from the germline V gene. Including cysteine and phenylalanine, the CDR3 has 14 amino acids. This entry keeps only the CDR3 DNA: 42 bases, framed from base 1. Trimming removed 6 bases from V and 2 bases from J, leaving 13 bases between the germline ends. Patients with a history of autoimmune disease or receiving systemic immunosuppression were excluded from the trial. Peripheral blood for TCR sequencing was collected from all dose cohorts at baseline, on cycle 4 day 1, and on cycle 7 day 1. Samples were obtained from an open-label, multicenter, first-in-human phase I dose-escalation trial of ivuxolimab. Adults with locally advanced or metastatic head and neck squamous cell, hepatocellular, melanoma or renal cell carcinoma were enrolled in the trial. Before TCR sequencing, CD4+ T cells and CD8+ T cells were sorted from peripheral blood as separate populations.

Genomic DNA was extracted from sorted cells for sequencing of the TCRbeta CDR3 region. The immunoSEQ Assay was used to sequence the TCRbeta CDR3 regions. In its TCRdb copy, this immuneACCESS table keeps in-frame sequences only and misses some clones. Where compared with another copy, unresolved V genes explain less than half of these, and the others have no known cause. In this sample the table shows fewer than 85,000 clones, 84% of which occur a single time. The top ten clonotypes cover roughly 7% of the sample. In this chain, TRBV18 is recombined with TRBJ2-5, with TRBD1 perhaps the D gene, on 5 matching bases. Here the sequenced sample was CD4+ or CD8+ T cells sorted from blood, taken in a trial of the OX40 agonist ivuxolimab. This TCR was sampled from an adult with an advanced solid tumor such as melanoma, head and neck, liver or kidney cancer. The CDR3 protein sequence reads: CASSQIQGQETQYF. The sequence in DNA is TGTGCCAGCTCCCAAATCCAGGGTCAAGAGACCCAGTACTTC.